This section outlines one T cell receptor beta chain sequence together with its context. Its antigen is unidentified. The data belong to a study of somatic mutations in cytotoxic T cells in rheumatoid arthritis. The V end was cut by 5 bases, the J end by 9 bases, with 8 bases between. The CDR3 spans 11 residues. Germline values: CDR1 SGHTA, CDR2 FQGTGA. Broader study findings: The study found that the largest CD8+ clone exceeded 20% of CD8+ cells in about an eighth of the roughly 60 patients. Patients with rheumatoid arthritis showed a slight underrepresentation of TRBV07, a finding that was never subjected to any adjustment for multiple comparisons. Among rheumatoid arthritis patients and age-matched healthy controls, CD8+ T-cell clonality was not significantly different.

Method: immunoSEQ multiplex PCR; TCRdb's copy keeps in-frame clones and lacks some. The sample has 15,000 or so clones, about four fifths seen once. The source material was CD8+ T cells sorted from blood. This TCR derives from an adult with rheumatoid arthritis. This chain uses TRBV7-3 with TRBJ2-1; D may be TRBD1 or TRBD2 (6 bases each). DNA for the CDR3: TGTGCCAGCAGCGAGGGGGGTGAGCAGTTCTTC. As protein: CASSEGGEQFF. Supplemented by reference TRBV7-3 and TRBJ2-1, the full variable domain reads GAGVSQTPSNKVTEKGKYVELRCDPISGHTALYWYRQSLGQGPEFLIYFQGTGAADDSGLPNDRFFAVRPEGSVSTLKIQRTERGDSAVYLCASSEGGEQFFGPGTRLTVL.